This T cell receptor beta chain was documented in a study of OX40 agonist ivuxolimab in advanced cancers. Study results and limitations: Partial responders receiving 0.1-3.0 mg/kg showed among the lowest clonal expansion. Normalized T-cell clonal expansion was also low in a subset of nonresponders.

Assay used: immunoSEQ multiplex PCR; TCRdb lists only in-frame clones, some missing. The sample has 77,000 or so clones, around 90% seen once. With V trimmed by 4 bases and J by 4 bases, 12 bases remained unmatched. CDR3 length: 17 residues. Germline CDR1 reads ENHRY; CDR2 reads SYGVKD. The sample holds one count of this clone. Its specificity is unknown. This material consisted of CD4+ or CD8+ T cells sorted from blood, taken in a trial of the OX40 agonist ivuxolimab. This rearrangement joins TRBV10-3 to TRBJ1-1, with 10 bases matching TRBD1. This sequence originates from an adult with an advanced solid tumor such as melanoma, head and neck, liver or kidney cancer. CDR3 nucleotides: TGTGCCATCAGTGCCTTACCGGGACAGGGGATCGGCACTGAAGCTTTCTTT. Amino acids: CAISALPGQGIGTEAFF.